Given below is one T cell receptor beta chain in context. Its specificity is unknown. The sample originates from a study of T cells after yellow fever vaccination. Findings and caveats of the study: Abundant clonotypes from the bulk population could get into FACS-sorted repertoires as contaminants.

5'RACE template switching generated TCR cDNA, adding a universal primer site and UMIs. TCRdb passed the 5' RACE reads through MiXCR, listing each CDR3 protein once. The sample yields 300,000 to 400,000 distinct CDR3 sequences, about 6.2% seen once. The CDR3 has 18 residues. The ends lost 3 bases at V and 0 bases at J; junction bases unmatched: 14. CDR1 and CDR2 (germline): SGHRS, YFSETQ. The rearrangement uses TRBV5-1 and TRBJ1-1; 7 nucleotides align to TRBD1. This receptor was obtained from a man aged 30 to 39 who received the YFV17D yellow fever vaccine. The source was PBMCs, collected 5 days after the yellow fever booster vaccination. The CDR3 DNA sequence: TGCGCCAGCAGCTCGGTCGGCCGTAAGGACAGGATGAACACTGAAGCTTTCTTT. It specifies CASSSVGRKDRMNTEAFF.